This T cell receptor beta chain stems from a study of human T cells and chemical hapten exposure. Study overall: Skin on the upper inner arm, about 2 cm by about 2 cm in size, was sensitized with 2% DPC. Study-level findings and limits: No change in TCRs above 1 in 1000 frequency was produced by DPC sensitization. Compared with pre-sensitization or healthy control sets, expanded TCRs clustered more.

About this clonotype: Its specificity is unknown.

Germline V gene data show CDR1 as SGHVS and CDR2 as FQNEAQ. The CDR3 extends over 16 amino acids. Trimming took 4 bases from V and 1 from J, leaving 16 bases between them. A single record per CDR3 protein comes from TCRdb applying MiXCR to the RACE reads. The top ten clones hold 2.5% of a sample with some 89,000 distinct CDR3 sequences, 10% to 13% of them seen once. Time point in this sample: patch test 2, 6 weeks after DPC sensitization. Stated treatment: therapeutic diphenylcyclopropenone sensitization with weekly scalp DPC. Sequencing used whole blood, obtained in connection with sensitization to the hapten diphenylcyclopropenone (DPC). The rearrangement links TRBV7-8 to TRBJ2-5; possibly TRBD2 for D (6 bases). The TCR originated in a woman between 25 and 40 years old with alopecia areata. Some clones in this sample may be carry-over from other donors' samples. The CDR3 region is CASSSFPGTSQETQYF. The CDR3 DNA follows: TGTGCCAGCAGCTCATTCCCCGGGACTTCCCAAGAGACCCAGTACTTC.